This entry concerns a single T cell receptor beta chain. Its antigen is unknown. Gene names follow the mouse nomenclature. This record belongs to a study of tissue T cells after allogeneic stem cell transplantation. Findings and limits, study-wide: Tissue-detected TCR repertoire was only partly captured by blood and spleen T cells. Anatomically similar tissues had similar TCR repertoires within each patient. Some tissue clones might be persisting host cells; their alloreactivity or antigen specificity was not determined.

The protocol was immunoSEQ multiplex PCR, while the TCRdb copy is restricted to in-frame clones and leaves out a portion. The table shows approximately 5,000 clones, with about a third occurring only once. As to time point: mouse harvest day 14 after allogeneic transplant. The graft held 10^6 splenic CD5+ T cells and 10^7 T-cell-depleted bone marrow cells. This mouse GVHD model was MHC-mismatched B6 to BALB/c, profiled day 7 or 14. The receptor comes from a female BALB/c mouse given C57BL/6 T cells with graft-versus-host disease after an allogeneic hematopoietic cell transplant. Material for sequencing was skin.

The CDR3 spells CASSLETDTQYF. Partial CDR3 DNA: TGTGCCAGCTCTCTCGAAACAGACACCCAGTAC. The chain links TRBV12-1 to TRBJ2-5; D uncertain. Coverage ceases 1 residue before the CDR3 finishes, and the germline J gene fills in the end. Per germline, CDR1 SGHSN and CDR2 HYEKVE. Deletions cut 0 bases from V and 5 bases from J, with 5 bases between. The CDR3 is 12 amino acids. The variable domain in full, with the rest retrieved from reference TRBV12-1 and TRBJ2-5, is DSGVVQSPRHIIKEKGGRSVLTCIPISGHSNVVWYQQTLGKELKFLIQHYEKVERDKGFLPSRFSVQQFDDYHSEMNMSALELEDSAMYFCASSLETDTQYFGPGTRLLVL.